This is a list of T cell receptor beta chains from one sample in a study of cytomegalovirus exposure and HLA in healthy donors. Produced via immunoSEQ multiplex PCR; TCRdb's table is partial and in-frame only. The table records 150,000 to 200,000 clones, around 78% of them present only once. The sample comprised PBMCs. Source of these receptors: a young woman in good health and CMV-seropositive. Each CDR3 is given with its conserved first and last residue. Fields, in order: J gene, D gene, V gene, clone size, CDR3 protein, CDR3 DNA. A D gene is named only where the DNA matches it firmly. Size is omitted from some rows. Given values are once, few, many or a class for expanded clones.

>TRBJ1-2|-|TRBV6-5|-
CASSYSNEDDNYGYTF
TGTGCCAGCAGTTACTCGAACGAGGATGATAACTATGGCTACACCTTC
>TRBJ1-1|-|TRBV5-6|-
CASSSPEGRGRAFF
TGTGCCAGCAGCTCCCCGGAGGGTAGGGGTAGGGCTTTCTTT
>TRBJ2-1|TRBD1|TRBV5-1|-
CASSNQGQLVSYNEQFF
TGCGCCAGCAGCAACCAGGGACAGCTAGTATCCTACAATGAGCAGTTCTTC
>TRBJ2-3|-|TRBV27|-
CASSYREGADTQYF
TGTGCCAGCAGTTACAGGGAGGGCGCAGATACGCAGTATTTT
>TRBJ2-7|TRBD1|TRBV9|-
CASSVDVGTDSYEQYF
TGTGCCAGCAGCGTAGACGTCGGGACAGACTCCTACGAGCAGTACTTC
>TRBJ2-3|TRBD1|TRBV2|once
CASSADRAVTDTQYF
TGTGCCAGCAGTGCGGACAGGGCTGTCACAGATACGCAGTATTTT
>TRBJ1-1|-|TRBV7-7|-
CASSLGEATEAFF
TGTGCCAGCAGCTTGGGGGAGGCTACTGAAGCTTTCTTT
>TRBJ2-3|-|TRBV6-1|-
CASSHTDTQYF
TGTGCCAGCAGCCACACAGATACGCAGTATTTT
>TRBJ2-1|TRBD2|TRBV4-1|-
CASSSQGQAGGPYNEQFF
TGCGCCAGCAGCTCCCAAGGACAAGCGGGAGGGCCCTACAATGAGCAGTTCTTC
>TRBJ1-2|TRBD1|TRBV30|-
CACGDSRYGYTF
TGTGCCTGCGGGGACAGCCGGTATGGCTACACCTTC
>TRBJ2-1|TRBD1|TRBV5-4|-
CASSLGTGSYNEQFF
TGTGCCAGCAGCTTGGGGACAGGCTCCTACAATGAGCAGTTCTTC
>TRBJ1-1|TRBD1|TRBV13|few
CASSSTADRFTEAFF
TGTGCCAGCAGCTCGACAGCGGACAGGTTCACTGAAGCTTTCTTT
>TRBJ2-1|-|TRBV5-1|-
CASGSVDSEQFF
TGCGCCAGCGGTAGTGTGGACAGTGAGCAGTTCTTC
>TRBJ2-1|TRBD2|TRBV6-4|-
CASRTGTKQFF
TGTGCCAGCAGGACCGGGACTAAGCAGTTCTTC
>TRBJ2-6|-|TRBV5-5|-
CASSPIMEGNSGANVLTF
TGTGCCAGCAGCCCAATAATGGAGGGAAACTCTGGGGCCAACGTCCTGACTTTC
>TRBJ2-7|-|TRBV10-2|few
CASSEFNIPGAYEQYF
TGCGCCAGCAGTGAGTTTAACATCCCGGGGGCCTACGAGCAGTACTTC
>TRBJ2-1|TRBD2|TRBV5-4|-
CASNVLAGAYNEQFF
TGTGCCAGCAACGTACTAGCGGGAGCGTACAATGAGCAGTTCTTC
>TRBJ1-2|TRBD1|TRBV7-2|-
CASSSGRAGGRGYTF
TGTGCCAGCAGCTCCGGGCGGGCAGGGGGTCGGGGCTACACCTTC
>TRBJ1-2|-|TRBV2|-
CASEAGLYGYTF
TGTGCCAGCGAAGCAGGGCTCTATGGCTACACCTTC
>TRBJ1-4|-|TRBV7-6|once
CASSLGGNNEKLFF
TGTGCCAGCAGCTTAGGAGGGAATAATGAAAAACTGTTTTTT
>TRBJ1-1|TRBD1|TRBV30|few
CAWKRTGTANTEAFF
TGTGCCTGGAAGCGAACCGGGACAGCGAACACTGAAGCTTTCTTT
>TRBJ2-3|TRBD2|TRBV7-9|few
CASSWPSGGNTDTQYF
TGTGCCAGCAGCTGGCCGAGCGGGGGCAACACAGATACGCAGTATTTT